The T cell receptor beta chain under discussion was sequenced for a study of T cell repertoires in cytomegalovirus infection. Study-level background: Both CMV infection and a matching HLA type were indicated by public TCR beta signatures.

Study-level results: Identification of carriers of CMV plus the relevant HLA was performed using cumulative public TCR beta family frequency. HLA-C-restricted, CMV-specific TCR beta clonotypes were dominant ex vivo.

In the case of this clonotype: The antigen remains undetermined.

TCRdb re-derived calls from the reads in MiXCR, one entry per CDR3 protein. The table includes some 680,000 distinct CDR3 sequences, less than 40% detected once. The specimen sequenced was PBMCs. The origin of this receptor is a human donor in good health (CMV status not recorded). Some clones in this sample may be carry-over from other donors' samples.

CDR3 protein: CASSIGLAGVNEQFF. The CDR3 DNA sequence: TGCGCCAGCAGCATTGGACTAGCGGGGGTGAATGAGCAGTTCTTC. The rearrangement links TRBV5-1 to TRBJ2-1; 13 bases match TRBD2. V lost 4 bases to trimming and J lost 7 bases; unmatched junction nucleotides: 5. The CDR3 spans 15 residues. From germline, CDR1 is SGHRS and CDR2 YFSETQ.